This TCR beta chain was sequenced during a study of shared clonotypes between healthy human individuals. Selected positively for CCR7 and CD45RO-negative, naive CD8 cells excluded terminally differentiated effector memory CD45RA+ cells. Some clones are missing from TCRdb's copy, which holds only in-frame ones; the method was immunoSEQ multiplex PCR. The table has about 2,100,000 clones, under 95% seen once. The specimen sequenced was naive CD8+ T cells from PBMCs. This clonotype originated in a man younger than 30 in good health. Some clones in this sample may be carry-over from other donors' samples.

CDR3 region: CASSTGTHYEQYF. The CDR3 DNA follows: TGTGCCAGCAGCACAGGGACCCACTACGAGCAGTACTTC. The chain uses TRBV11-3 and TRBJ2-7; TRBD1 might be the D (6 bases). This CDR3 is built from 13 residues. The V and J ends lost 5 bases and 3 bases respectively, with 11 bases between them. Looked up from germline, CDR1 is SGHNT and CDR2 is YENEEA.